This record concerns one T cell receptor beta chain sequence. These data come from a study of T cells in tuberculosis. In the study overall: IGRA-negative adolescents, IGRA-positive adolescents with latent tuberculosis and adults with active tuberculosis formed this South African cohort.

Here immunoSEQ multiplex PCR was the method, and the copy in TCRdb shows in-frame clones only, minus some. The repertoire consists of roughly 34,000 clones, with around 95% occurring once and the leading ten covering 2.4%. Unsorted cryopreserved PBMC were sequenced, averaging roughly 100,000 T cells per clinical donor. CDR3 length equals 14 residues. CDR1 KGHSY and CDR2 FQNENV come from the germline V gene. The trim removed 4 bases at V and 7 bases at J, leaving 8 bases unmatched. Source material: PBMCs. This TCR came from a donor aged 10-29 years with latent tuberculosis or without tuberculosis infection. This chain joins TRBV16 and TRBJ1-1, with 8 positions matching TRBD1. CDR3 in amino acids: CASSPGTGGFEAFF. The CDR3 DNA follows: TGTGCCAGCAGCCCCGGGACAGGCGGTTTTGAAGCTTTCTTT.